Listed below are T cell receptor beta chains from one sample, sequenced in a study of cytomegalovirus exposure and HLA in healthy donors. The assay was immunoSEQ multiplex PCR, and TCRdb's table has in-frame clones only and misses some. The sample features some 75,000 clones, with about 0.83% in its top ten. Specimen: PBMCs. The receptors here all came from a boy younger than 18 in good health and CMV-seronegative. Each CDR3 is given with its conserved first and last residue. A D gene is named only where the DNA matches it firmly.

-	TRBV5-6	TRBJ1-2	CASSHGQLNYGYTF	TGTGCCAGCAGCCATGGACAGCTGAACTATGGCTACACCTTC
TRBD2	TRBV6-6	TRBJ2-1	CASSNLAVSSDNEQFF	TGTGCCAGCAGTAACCTAGCGGTCAGCTCCGACAATGAGCAGTTCTTC
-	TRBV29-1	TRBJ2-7	CSVEDIRLGEQYF	TGCAGCGTTGAGGACATCCGACTGGGCGAGCAGTACTTC
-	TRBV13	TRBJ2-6	CASSLRVTGANVLTF	TGTGCCAGCAGCTTAAGGGTTACTGGGGCCAACGTCCTAACTTTC
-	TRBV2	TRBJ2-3	CASSDWRGSTDTQYF	TGTGCCAGCAGTGACTGGCGGGGCAGCACAGATACGCAGTATTTT
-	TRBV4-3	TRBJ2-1	CASSQDRNEQFF	TGCGCCAGCAGCCAAGATCGGAATGAGCAGTTCTTC
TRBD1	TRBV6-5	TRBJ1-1	CASSYGQGALLSVDFF	TGTGCCAGCAGTTACGGACAGGGGGCGTTATTAAGTGTAGATTTCTTT
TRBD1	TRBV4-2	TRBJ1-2	CASSHPGQGFFGYTF	TGTGCCAGCAGCCATCCGGGACAGGGTTTCTTCGGCTACACCTTC
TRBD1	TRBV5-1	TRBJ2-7	CASSFEQGTYEQYF	TGCGCCAGCAGCTTTGAACAGGGGACCTACGAGCAGTACTTC
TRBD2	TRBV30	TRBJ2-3	CAWALAGDLHTQYF	TGTGCCTGGGCCTTAGCGGGGGATTTACATACGCAGTATTTT
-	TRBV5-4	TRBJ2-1	CASSFQDYNEQFF	TGTGCCAGCAGCTTCCAGGATTACAATGAGCAGTTCTTC
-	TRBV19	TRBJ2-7	CASSDLSYEQYF	TGTGCCAGTAGTGACTTATCCTACGAGCAGTACTTC
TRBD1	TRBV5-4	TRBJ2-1	CASNPGQSSYNEQFF	TGTGCCAGTAATCCGGGACAGAGCTCCTACAATGAGCAGTTCTTC
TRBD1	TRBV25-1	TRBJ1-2	CASRQTGTGVGGNYGYTF	TGTGCCAGCAGACAAACCGGGACAGGGGTCGGAGGTAACTATGGCTACACCTTC
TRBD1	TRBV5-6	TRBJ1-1	CASSPRDRMNTEAFF	TGTGCCAGCAGCCCCCGGGACAGAATGAACACTGAAGCTTTCTTT
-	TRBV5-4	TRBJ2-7	CASSLGAASYEQYF	TGTGCCAGCAGCTTGGGGGCTGCCTCCTACGAGCAGTACTTC
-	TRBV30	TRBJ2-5	CAWSDGARETQYF	TGTGCCTGGAGTGATGGGGCGCGGGAGACCCAGTACTTC
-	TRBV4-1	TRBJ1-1	CASSQLYRERENTEAFF	TGCGCCAGCAGCCAACTATACCGGGAAAGGGAGAACACTGAAGCTTTCTTT
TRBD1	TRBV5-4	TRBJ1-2	CASSLVTGGRGYTF	TGTGCCAGCAGCTTGGTCACAGGGGGCCGTGGCTACACCTTC
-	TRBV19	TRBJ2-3	CASSLGAYTDTQYF	TGTGCCAGTAGTCTTGGGGCCTACACAGATACGCAGTATTTT